The entry below describes one T cell receptor beta chain. Its antigen is unknown. No base quality values were provided; no much bigger clone lies one nucleotide off. The data were taken from a study of blood T cell repertoires in COVID-19 (TCRdb year 2020). About the investigation overall: Samples from collaborators originated in the United States, Italy and Spain and spanned both the acute and convalescent phases of COVID-19. The prospective study material was composed of cDNA or gDNA derived from T cells, B-cell-depleted T cells, or PBMCs. Deeply sampled blood TCRbeta repertoires from subjects exposed to, actively infected with, or recovered from COVID-19 were included in the dataset. The repertoires were released in a freely available public database intended as a resource for research on the immune response to SARS-CoV-2. Samples were obtained from the ongoing ImmuneRACE study (first 160 participants) and from 1,200 or so subjects provided by 6 global collaborators. Nearly every sample came with metadata listing a de-identified subject ID, COVID-19 status, age in years and sex. HLA class I and class II types, where available, came from metadata supplied by the sample provider rather than from assay-based typing.

Including cysteine and phenylalanine, the CDR3 has 14 amino acids. Only the CDR3 portion is preserved as DNA: 42 bases, with reading frame beginning at the first base. V lost 4 bases and J lost 2 bases, and the count of bases not matched to a germline gene is 4. From the germline V gene (reference sequence), CDR1 is SGHNT and CDR2 is YYREEE. Whole blood was collected in K2EDTA tubes by collaborating institutions according to the institutions' own protocols. For TCRbeta analysis, collaborators shipped samples as frozen whole blood, isolated PBMCs, or DNA extracted from either of those sample types. The immunoSEQ Assay, a bias-controlled multiplex PCR, was used to amplify TCRbeta CDR3 regions from genomic DNA. For the original study's pipeline: Within the assay, amplification of reference gene primers was used to estimate how many nucleated cells each sample contained. To quantify the absolute abundance of each unique TCRbeta CDR3 rearrangement, sequence reads were collapsed and filtered. For each sample, productive Simpson clonality was calculated as the square root of Simpson's diversity index over productive rearrangements. The clones in this table, taken by TCRdb from immuneACCESS, are in-frame only. Not every clone is retained; where verified, under half of the shortfall comes from an unresolved V gene, and the cause of the rest is unknown. For V, J and clone size, that table is used; D and trimming come from the DNA. The sample yields about 150,000 clones; about 88% were counted once. The ten most abundant clones make up around 2.5% of the sample.

The paper as a whole reports these results and caveats: Clinical and demographic metadata were provided uncurated, with the amount varying by source and participant.

The rearranged chain carries TRBV5-4 and TRBJ1-2, with 8 bases in between that match TRBD1. Material for sequencing was peripheral blood. The receptor was derived from a woman aged 70-85 years with acute or convalescent COVID-19. The CDR3 is CASSPGTGNYGYTF. The DNA is TGTGCCAGCAGCCCGGGGACAGGAAACTATGGCTACACCTTC.